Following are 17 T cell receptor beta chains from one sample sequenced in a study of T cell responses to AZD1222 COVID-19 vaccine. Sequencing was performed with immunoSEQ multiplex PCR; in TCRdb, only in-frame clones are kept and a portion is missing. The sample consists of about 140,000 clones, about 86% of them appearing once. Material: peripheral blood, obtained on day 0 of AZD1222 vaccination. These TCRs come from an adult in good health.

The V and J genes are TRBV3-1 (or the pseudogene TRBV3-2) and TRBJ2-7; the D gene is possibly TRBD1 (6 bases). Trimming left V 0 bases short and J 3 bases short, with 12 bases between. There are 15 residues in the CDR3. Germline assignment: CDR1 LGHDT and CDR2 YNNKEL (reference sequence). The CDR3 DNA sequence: TGTGCCAGCAGCCAAGACAGGACAGCCCTCTACGAGCAGTACTTC. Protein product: CASSQDRTALYEQYF.

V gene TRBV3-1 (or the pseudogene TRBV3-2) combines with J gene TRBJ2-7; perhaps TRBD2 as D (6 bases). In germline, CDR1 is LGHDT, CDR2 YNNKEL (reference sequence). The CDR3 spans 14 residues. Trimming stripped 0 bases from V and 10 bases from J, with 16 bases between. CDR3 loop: CASSQEGEEHRQYF. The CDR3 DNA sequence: TGTGCCAGCAGCCAAGAAGGGGAGGAACACAGACAGTACTTC.

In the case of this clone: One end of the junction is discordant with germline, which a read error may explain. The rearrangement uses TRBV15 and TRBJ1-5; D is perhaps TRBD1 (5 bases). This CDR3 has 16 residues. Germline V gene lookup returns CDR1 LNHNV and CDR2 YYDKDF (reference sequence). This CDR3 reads CATSGDRRAGNQPQHF. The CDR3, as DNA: TGTGCCACCAGCGGAGACCGCAGGGCGGGCAATCAGCCCCAGCATTTT.

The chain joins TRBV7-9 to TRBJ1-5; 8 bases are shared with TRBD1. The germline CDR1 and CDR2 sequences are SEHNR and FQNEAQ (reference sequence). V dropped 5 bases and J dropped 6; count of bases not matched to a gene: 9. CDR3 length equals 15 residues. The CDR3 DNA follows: TGTGCCAGCAGCCGGGGACAGGTGGTCACTCAGCCCCAGCATTTT. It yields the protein CASSRGQVVTQPQHF.

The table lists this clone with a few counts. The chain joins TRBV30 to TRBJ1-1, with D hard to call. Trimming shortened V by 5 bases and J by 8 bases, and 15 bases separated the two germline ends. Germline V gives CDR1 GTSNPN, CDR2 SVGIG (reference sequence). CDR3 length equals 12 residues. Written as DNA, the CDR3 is TGTGCCTGGGCCCGACCGCTTCACGAAGCTTTCTTT. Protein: CAWARPLHEAFF. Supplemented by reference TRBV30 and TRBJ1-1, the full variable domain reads SQTIHQWPATLVQPVGSPLSLECTVEGTSNPNLYWYRQAAGRGLQLLFYSVGIGQISSEVPQNLSASRPQDRQFILSSKKLLLSDSGFYLCAWARPLHEAFFGQGTRLTVV.

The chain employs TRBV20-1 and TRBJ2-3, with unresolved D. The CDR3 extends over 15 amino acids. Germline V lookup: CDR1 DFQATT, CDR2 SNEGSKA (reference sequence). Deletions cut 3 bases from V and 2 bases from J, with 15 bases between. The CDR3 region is CSASPLTAITDTQYF. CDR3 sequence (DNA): TGCAGTGCTAGTCCCCTAACAGCCATCACAGATACGCAGTATTTT.

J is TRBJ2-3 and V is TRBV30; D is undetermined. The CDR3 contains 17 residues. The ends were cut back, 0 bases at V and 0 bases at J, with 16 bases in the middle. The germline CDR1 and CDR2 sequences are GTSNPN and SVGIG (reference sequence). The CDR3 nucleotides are TGTGCCTGGAGTGTCTCACCAACAGACACTAGCACAGATACGCAGTATTTT. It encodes CAWSVSPTDTSTDTQYF.

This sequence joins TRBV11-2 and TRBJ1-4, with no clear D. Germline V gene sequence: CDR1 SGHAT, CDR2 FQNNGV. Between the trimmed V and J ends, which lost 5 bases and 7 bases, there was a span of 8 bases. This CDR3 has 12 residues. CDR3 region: CASSLMSEKLFF. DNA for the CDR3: TGTGCCAGCAGCCTAATGTCTGAAAAACTGTTTTTT. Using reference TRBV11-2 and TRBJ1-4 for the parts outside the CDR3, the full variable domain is EAGVAQSPRYKIIEKRQSVAFWCNPISGHATLYWYQQILGQGPKLLIQFQNNGVVDDSQLPKDRFSAERLKGVDSTLKIQPAKLEDSAVYLCASSLMSEKLFFGSGTQLSVL.

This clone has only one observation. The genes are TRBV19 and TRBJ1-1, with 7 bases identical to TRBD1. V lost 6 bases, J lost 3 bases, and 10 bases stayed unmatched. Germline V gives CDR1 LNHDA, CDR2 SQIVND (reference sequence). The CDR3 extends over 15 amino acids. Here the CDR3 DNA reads TGTGCCAGTAGCCGTAAGGACAGGTCGGACACTGAAGCTTTCTTT. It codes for CASSRKDRSDTEAFF.

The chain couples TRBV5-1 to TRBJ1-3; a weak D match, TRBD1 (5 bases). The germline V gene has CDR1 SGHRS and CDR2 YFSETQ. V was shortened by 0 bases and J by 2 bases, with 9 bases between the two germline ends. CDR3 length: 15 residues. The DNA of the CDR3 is TGCGCCAGCAGCTTGGAGTCCAGGGCTGGAAACACCATATATTTT. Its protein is CASSLESRAGNTIYF.

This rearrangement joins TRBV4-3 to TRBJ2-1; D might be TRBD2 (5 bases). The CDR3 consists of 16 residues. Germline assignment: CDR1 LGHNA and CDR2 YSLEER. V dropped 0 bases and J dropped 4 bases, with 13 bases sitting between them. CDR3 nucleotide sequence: TGCGCCAGCAGCCAAGATTTCGGTAGCGAATACAATGAGCAGTTCTTC. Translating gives CASSQDFGSEYNEQFF.

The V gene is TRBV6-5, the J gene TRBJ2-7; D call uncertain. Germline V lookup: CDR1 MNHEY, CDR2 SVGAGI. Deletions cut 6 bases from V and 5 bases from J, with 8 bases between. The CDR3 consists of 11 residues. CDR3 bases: TGTGCCAGCAGGAGGCTCGACGAGCAGTACTTC. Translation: CASRRLDEQYF.

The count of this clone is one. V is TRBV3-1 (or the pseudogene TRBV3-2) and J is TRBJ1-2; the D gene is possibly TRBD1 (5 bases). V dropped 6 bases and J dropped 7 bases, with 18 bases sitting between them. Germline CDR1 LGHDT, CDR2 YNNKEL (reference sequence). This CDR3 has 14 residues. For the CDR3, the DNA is TGTGCCAGCAGACCCAGCCGGGACTCGGGTGGCTACACCTTC. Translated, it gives CASRPSRDSGGYTF.

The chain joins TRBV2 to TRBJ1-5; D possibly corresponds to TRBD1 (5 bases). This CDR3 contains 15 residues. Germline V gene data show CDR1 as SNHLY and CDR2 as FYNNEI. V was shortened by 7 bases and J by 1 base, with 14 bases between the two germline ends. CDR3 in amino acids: CASNNDRRSNQPQHF. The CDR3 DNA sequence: TGTGCCAGCAATAATGACAGACGAAGCAATCAGCCCCAGCATTTT.

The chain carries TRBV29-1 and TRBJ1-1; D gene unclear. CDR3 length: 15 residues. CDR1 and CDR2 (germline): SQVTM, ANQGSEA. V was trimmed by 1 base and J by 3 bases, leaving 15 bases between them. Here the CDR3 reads CSVEGLVGEDTEAFF. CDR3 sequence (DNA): TGCAGCGTTGAAGGGTTGGTCGGAGAAGACACTGAAGCTTTCTTT.

DNA for the CDR3: TGTGCCAGCACCATGGGGGGCATCGACGGCTACACCTTC. This sequence encodes CASTMGGIDGYTF. The chain recombines TRBV28 with TRBJ1-2, with D perhaps matching TRBD1 (6 bases). Trimming removed 7 bases from V and 8 bases from J, with 17 bases in between. This CDR3 comprises 13 residues. Per germline, CDR1 MDHEN and CDR2 SYDVKM.

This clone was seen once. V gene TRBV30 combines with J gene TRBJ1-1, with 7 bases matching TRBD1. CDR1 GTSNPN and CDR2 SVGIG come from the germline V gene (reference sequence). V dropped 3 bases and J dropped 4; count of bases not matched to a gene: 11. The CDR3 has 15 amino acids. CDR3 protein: CAWRHRGGPSTEAFF. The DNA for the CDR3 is TGTGCCTGGAGACACAGGGGAGGCCCTAGCACTGAAGCTTTCTTT.